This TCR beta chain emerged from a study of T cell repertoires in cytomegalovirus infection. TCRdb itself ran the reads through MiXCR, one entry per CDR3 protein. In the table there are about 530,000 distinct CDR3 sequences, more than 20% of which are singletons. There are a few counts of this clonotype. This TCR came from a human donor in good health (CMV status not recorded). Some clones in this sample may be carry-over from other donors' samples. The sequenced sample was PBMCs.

CDR3 bases: TGTGCCAGCAGTTCTGAACGGCCAAAAAACATTCAGTACTTC. Its protein is CASSSERPKNIQYF. The chain employs TRBV28 and TRBJ2-4; D remains unclear. This CDR3 region has 14 residues. Germline V gives CDR1 MDHEN, CDR2 SYDVKM. Trimming stripped 4 bases from V and 4 bases from J, with 11 bases between.